This passage covers 9 T cell receptor beta chains from one sample sequenced in a study of cytomegalovirus exposure and HLA in healthy donors. Sequencing was performed with immunoSEQ multiplex PCR; in TCRdb, only in-frame clones are kept and a portion is missing. The sample includes approximately 73,000 clones, approximately 95% of them seen just once. Sequenced sample: PBMCs. The receptors were sampled from a man between 18 and 29 years old in good health and CMV-seronegative.

The chain is built from TRBV9 and TRBJ1-1, with D possibly being TRBD1 (5 bases). The length of the CDR3 is 14 residues. Deletions cut 3 bases from V and 0 bases from J, with 9 bases between. CDR1 and CDR2 (germline): SGDLS, YYNGEE. CDR3 loop: CASSDTGLNTEAFF. CDR3 nucleotide sequence: TGTGCCAGCAGCGATACAGGACTGAACACTGAAGCTTTCTTT.

The genes are TRBV9 and TRBJ1-1; weak D call: TRBD1 (5 bases). Germline V gene sequence: CDR1 SGDLS, CDR2 YYNGEE. Between the trimmed V and J ends, which lost 4 bases and 11 bases, there was a span of 24 bases. The length of the CDR3 is 15 residues. CDR3 region: CASSPIGRAGEEAFF. The CDR3 DNA reads TGTGCCAGCAGCCCCATCGGCAGGGCGGGGGAAGAGGCTTTCTTT.

This clone was found once. The V gene is TRBV7-3, the J gene TRBJ1-5; 7 bases fit TRBD1. CDR3 size: 13 residues. Unmatched junction bases numbered 4, after V lost 5 bases and J lost 6 bases. The V gene's germline CDR1 is SGHTA and CDR2 FQGTGA. This chain's CDR3 is CASSQGVGQPQHF. CDR3 coding DNA: TGTGCCAGCAGCCAGGGGGTAGGTCAGCCCCAGCATTTT.

A single count supports this clone. The V gene is TRBV9, the J gene TRBJ2-7, with 10 nucleotides matching TRBD1. CDR3 size: 15 residues. CDR1 and CDR2 (germline): SGDLS, YYNGEE. V shed 2 bases and J 2 bases; nucleotides not matched to a gene: 4. CDR3 in amino acids: CASSVGQGSPYEQYF. CDR3 DNA sequence: TGTGCCAGCAGCGTGGGACAGGGGAGCCCCTACGAGCAGTACTTC. Supplemented by reference TRBV9 and TRBJ2-7, the full variable domain reads DSGVTQTPKHLITATGQRVTLRCSPRSGDLSVYWYQQSLDQGLQFLIQYYNGEERAKGNILERFSAQQFPDLHSELNLSSLELGDSALYFCASSVGQGSPYEQYFGPGTRLTVT.

This chain connects TRBV5-1 to TRBJ2-3; 10 bases fit TRBD1. The CDR3 consists of 16 residues. Looked up from germline, CDR1 is SGHRS and CDR2 is YFSETQ. The V and J ends lost 1 base and 2 bases, in that order; junction bases with no gene match: 4. The CDR3: CASSLPGTGVTDTQYF. The CDR3 DNA is TGCGCCAGCAGCTTGCCCGGGACAGGGGTCACAGATACGCAGTATTTT. Full variable domain (remainder filled in from reference TRBV5-1 and TRBJ2-3): KAGVTQTPRYLIKTRGQQVTLSCSPISGHRSVSWYQQTPGQGLQFLFEYFSETQRNKGNFPGRFSGRQFSNSRSEMNVSTLELGDSALYLCASSLPGTGVTDTQYFGPGTRLTVL.

The chain carries TRBV6-5 and TRBJ1-1; the D gene is possibly TRBD1 (6 bases). CDR1 is MNHEY and CDR2 is SVGAGI in the germline V gene. CDR3 length: 12 amino acids. The ends were cut back, 7 bases at V and 8 bases at J, with 14 bases in the middle. The CDR3 sequence: CASNHLGQEAFF. The CDR3 nucleotides read TGTGCCAGCAACCATTTGGGACAAGAAGCTTTCTTT.

The chain joins TRBV7-3 to TRBJ2-3, with D perhaps TRBD2 (5 bases). Germline CDR1 reads SGHTA; CDR2 reads FQGTGA. V was trimmed by 4 bases and J by 5 bases, leaving 13 bases between them. The CDR3 totals 14 residues. CDR3 protein: CASSSAGGGDTQYF. The DNA for the CDR3 is TGTGCCAGCAGCTCCGCTGGAGGAGGAGATACGCAGTATTTT.

The rearrangement joins TRBV2 to TRBJ2-5, with 11 bases fitting TRBD2. Germline assignment: CDR1 SNHLY and CDR2 FYNNEI. This CDR3 comprises 17 residues. V dropped 7 bases and J dropped 1; count of bases not matched to a gene: 11. The DNA for the CDR3 is TGTGCCAGCAAACTAGCGGGGGTTATCCCCTCCCAAGAGACCCAGTACTTC. Residues: CASKLAGVIPSQETQYF.

This chain links TRBV4-1 with TRBJ2-7, with 13 bases matching TRBD2. The V and J ends lost 5 bases and 1 base, in that order; junction bases with no gene match: 11. The germline CDR1 and CDR2 sequences are MGHRA and YSYEKL. This CDR3 spans 18 amino acids. This CDR3 reads CASSILAGGPSSSYEQYF. The DNA for the CDR3 is TGCGCCAGCAGCATACTAGCGGGGGGGCCTTCATCGTCCTACGAGCAGTACTTC.